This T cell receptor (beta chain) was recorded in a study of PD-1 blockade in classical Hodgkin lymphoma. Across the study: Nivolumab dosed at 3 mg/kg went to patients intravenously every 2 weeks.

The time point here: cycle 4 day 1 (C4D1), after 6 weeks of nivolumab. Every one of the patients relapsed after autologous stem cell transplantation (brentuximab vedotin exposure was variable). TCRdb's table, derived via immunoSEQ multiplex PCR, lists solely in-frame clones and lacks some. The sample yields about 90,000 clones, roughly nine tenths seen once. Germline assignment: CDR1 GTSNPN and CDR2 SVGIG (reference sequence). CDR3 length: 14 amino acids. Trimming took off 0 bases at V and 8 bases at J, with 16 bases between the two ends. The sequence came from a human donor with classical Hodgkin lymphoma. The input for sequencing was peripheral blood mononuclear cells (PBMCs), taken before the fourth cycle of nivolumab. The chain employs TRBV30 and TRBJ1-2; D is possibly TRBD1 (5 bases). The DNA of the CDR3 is TGTGCCTGGAGTGTAAGGGTATCTTGGGGGGGCTACACCTTC. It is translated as CAWSVRVSWGGYTF. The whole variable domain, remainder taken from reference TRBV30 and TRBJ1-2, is SQTIHQWPATLVQPVGSPLSLECTVEGTSNPNLYWYRQAAGRGLQLLFYSVGIGQISSEVPQNLSASRPQDRQFILSSKKLLLSDSGFYLCAWSVRVSWGGYTFGSGTRLTVV.